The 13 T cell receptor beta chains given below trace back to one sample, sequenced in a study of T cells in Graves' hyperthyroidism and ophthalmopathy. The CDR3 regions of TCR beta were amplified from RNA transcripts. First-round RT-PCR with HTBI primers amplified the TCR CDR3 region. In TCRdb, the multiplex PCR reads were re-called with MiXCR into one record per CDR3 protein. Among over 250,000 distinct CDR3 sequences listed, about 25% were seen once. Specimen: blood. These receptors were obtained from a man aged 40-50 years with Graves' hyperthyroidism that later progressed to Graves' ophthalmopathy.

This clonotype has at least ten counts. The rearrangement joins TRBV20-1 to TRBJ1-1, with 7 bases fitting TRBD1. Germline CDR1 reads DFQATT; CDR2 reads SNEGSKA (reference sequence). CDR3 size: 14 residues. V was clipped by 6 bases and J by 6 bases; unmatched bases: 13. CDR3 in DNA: TGCAGTGCCCCGTTGGGACAGATCAACGCTGAAGCTTTCTTT. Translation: CSAPLGQINAEAFF.

CDR3 amino acids: CASSPTSGPRDEQFF. CDR3 sequence (DNA): TGTGCCAGCTCACCAACGTCAGGGCCTAGGGATGAGCAGTTCTTC. The J gene is TRBJ2-1, the V gene TRBV18, with a tentative D call TRBD1 (5 bases). The V gene's germline CDR1 is KGHSH and CDR2 LQKENI. Trimming pared 2 bases from V and 8 bases from J, leaving 16 bases between. The CDR3 is 15 residues long.

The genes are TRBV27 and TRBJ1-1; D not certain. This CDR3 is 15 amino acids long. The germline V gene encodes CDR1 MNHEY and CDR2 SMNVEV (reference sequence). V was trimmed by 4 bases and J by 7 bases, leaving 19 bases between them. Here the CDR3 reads CASSSWTVRGGEAFF. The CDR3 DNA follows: TGTGCCAGCAGTTCATGGACGGTCCGAGGAGGTGAAGCTTTCTTT.

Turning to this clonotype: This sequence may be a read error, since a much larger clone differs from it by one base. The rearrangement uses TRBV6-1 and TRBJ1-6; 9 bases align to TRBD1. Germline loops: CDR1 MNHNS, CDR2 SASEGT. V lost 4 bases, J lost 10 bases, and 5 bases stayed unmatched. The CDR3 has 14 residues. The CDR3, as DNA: TGTGCCAGCAGTGTGGGACAGGGTGGATCACCCCTCCACTTT. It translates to CASSVGQGGSPLHF.

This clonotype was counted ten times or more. CDR3 loop: CAISAGTRGGEQYF. In DNA form, the CDR3 reads TGTGCCATCAGTGCGGGGACCAGGGGGGGCGAGCAGTACTTC. This sequence joins TRBV10-3 and TRBJ2-7, with D perhaps TRBD1 or TRBD2 (7 bases each). The length of the CDR3 is 14 residues. CDR1 is ENHRY and CDR2 is SYGVKD in the germline V gene. V was trimmed by 4 bases and J by 6 bases, leaving 16 bases between them.

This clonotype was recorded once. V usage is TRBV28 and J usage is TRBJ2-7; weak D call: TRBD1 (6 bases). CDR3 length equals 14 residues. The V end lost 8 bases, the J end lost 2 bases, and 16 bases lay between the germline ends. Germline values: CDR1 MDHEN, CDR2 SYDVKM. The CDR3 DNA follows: TGTGCCAGCTCTTCAGGGGAATCCCCCTACGAGCAGTACTTC. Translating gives CASSSGESPYEQYF.

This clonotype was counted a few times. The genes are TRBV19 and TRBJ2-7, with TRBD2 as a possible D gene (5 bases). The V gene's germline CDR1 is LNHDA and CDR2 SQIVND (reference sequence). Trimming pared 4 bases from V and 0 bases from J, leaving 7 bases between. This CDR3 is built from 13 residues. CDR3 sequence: CASSTGLSYEQYF. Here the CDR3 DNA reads TGTGCCAGTAGTACAGGACTCTCCTACGAGCAGTACTTC.

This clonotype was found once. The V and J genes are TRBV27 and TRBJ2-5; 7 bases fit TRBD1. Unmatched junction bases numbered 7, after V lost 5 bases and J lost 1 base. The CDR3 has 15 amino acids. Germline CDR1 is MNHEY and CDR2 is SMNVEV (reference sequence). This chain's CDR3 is CASSPRGNLQETQYF. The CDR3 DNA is TGTGCCAGCAGTCCCAGGGGGAATCTCCAAGAGACCCAGTACTTC.

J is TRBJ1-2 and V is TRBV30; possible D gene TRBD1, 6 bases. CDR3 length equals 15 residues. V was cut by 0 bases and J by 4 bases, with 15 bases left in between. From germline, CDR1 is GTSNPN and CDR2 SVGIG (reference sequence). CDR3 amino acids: CAWSVGGNDLYGYTF. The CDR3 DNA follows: TGTGCCTGGAGTGTAGGGGGTAACGATCTCTATGGCTACACCTTC.

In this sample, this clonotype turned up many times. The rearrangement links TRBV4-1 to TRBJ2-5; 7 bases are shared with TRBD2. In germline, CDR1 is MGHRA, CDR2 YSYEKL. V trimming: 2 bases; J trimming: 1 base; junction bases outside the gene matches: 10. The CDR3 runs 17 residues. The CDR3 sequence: CASSQPLRGRAQETQYF. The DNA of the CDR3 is TGCGCCAGCAGCCAACCTCTCCGGGGGAGGGCCCAAGAGACCCAGTACTTC.

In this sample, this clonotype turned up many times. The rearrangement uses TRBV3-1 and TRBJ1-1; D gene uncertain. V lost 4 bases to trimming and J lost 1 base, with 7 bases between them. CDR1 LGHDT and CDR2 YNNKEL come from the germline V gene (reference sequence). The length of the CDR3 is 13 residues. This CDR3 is CASSRIRNTEAFF. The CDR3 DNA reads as TGTGCCAGCAGCCGTATCCGGAACACTGAAGCTTTCTTT. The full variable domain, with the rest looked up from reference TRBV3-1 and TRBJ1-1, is DTAVSQTPKYLVTQMGNDKSIKCEQNLGHDTMYWYKQDSKKFLKIMFSYNNKELIINETVPNRFSPKSPDKAHLNLHINSLELGDSAVYFCASSRIRNTEAFFGQGTRLTVV.

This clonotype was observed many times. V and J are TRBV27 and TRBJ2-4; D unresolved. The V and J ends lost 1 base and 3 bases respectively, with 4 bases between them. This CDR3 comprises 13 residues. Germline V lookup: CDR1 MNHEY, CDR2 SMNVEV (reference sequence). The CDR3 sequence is CASSLLGKNIQYF. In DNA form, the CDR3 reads TGTGCCAGCAGTTTATTGGGCAAAAACATTCAGTACTTC.

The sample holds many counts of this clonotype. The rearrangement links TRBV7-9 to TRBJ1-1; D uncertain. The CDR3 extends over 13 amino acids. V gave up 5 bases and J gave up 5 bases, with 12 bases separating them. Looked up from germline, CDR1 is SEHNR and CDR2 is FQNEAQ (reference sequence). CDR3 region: CASSRDMRTEAFF. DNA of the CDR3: TGTGCCAGCAGCCGAGACATGCGGACTGAAGCTTTCTTT.